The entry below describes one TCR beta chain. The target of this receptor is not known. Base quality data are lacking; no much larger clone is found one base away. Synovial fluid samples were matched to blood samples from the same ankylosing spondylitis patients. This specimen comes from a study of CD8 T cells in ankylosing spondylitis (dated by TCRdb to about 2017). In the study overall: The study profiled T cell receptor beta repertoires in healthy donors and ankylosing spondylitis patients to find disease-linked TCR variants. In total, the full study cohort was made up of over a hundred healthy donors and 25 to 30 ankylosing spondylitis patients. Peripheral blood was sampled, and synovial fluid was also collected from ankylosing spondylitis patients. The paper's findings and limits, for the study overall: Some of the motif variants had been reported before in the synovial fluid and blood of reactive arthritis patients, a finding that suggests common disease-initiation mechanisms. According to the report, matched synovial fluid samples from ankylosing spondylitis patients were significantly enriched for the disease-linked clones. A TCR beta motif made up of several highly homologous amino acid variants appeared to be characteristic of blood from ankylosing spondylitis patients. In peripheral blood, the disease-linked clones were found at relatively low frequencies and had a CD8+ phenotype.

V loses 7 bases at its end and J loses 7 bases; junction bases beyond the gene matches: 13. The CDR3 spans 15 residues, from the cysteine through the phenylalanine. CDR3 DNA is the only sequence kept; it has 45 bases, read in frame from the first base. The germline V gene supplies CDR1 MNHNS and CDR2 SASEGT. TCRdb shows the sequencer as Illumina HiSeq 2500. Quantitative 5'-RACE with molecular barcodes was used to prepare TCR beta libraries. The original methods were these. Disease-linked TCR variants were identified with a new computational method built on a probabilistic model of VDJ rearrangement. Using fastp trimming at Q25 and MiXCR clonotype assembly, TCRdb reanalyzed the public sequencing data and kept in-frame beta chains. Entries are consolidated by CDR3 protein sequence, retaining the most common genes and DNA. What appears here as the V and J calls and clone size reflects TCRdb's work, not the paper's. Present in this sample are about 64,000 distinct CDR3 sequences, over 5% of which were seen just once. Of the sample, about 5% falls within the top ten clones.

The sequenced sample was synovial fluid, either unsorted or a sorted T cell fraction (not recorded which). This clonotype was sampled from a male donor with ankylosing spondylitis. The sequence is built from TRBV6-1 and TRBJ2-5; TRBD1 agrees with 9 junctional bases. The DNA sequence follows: TGTGCCAGCAACTCCGGGACAGGGCTCGGAGGGACCCAGTACTTC. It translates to CASNSGTGLGGTQYF.